This T cell receptor beta chain was obtained from a study of TIL therapy for anti-PD-1-resistant metastatic lung cancer. Across the study: Median tumor PD-L1 proportion score was roughly 5.4%. Tumors carried a median about 1.6 non-synonymous mutations per megabase.

This clone came up a few times. Trimming removed 7 bases from V and 6 bases from J, with 12 bases in between. CDR3 length equals 13 residues. CDR1 and CDR2 (germline): LNHDA, SQIVND (reference sequence). This was the immunoSEQ v3 assay. Data came from immunoSEQ multiplex PCR; TCRdb stores just in-frame clones and leaves some out. The table lists 7,000 to 8,000 clones, about 64% of them singletons. Sample time point: pre-treatment sample, taken before nivolumab and TIL therapy. Most excised metastases sampled were pleural nodules or supraclavicular lymph nodes. Tumor harvest preceded PD-1/PD-L1 blockade, followed by nivolumab treatment.

The sample in question was tumor tissue, obtained at baseline. The genes are TRBV19 and TRBJ2-2; D unresolved. This sequence originates from a person aged 25-79 years with non-small cell lung cancer. In DNA, the CDR3 is TGTGCCAGTACCCAAAGGGTTTCCGGGGAGCTGTTTTTT. This translates into CASTQRVSGELFF.